The rows below give T cell receptor beta chains drawn from one sample of a study of T cell repertoires in cytomegalovirus infection. No antigen is known for these receptors. In TCRdb, the reads were re-called with MiXCR into one record per CDR3 protein. The sample contains 95,000 to 120,000 distinct CDR3 sequences, about 30% of which appear only once. The material sequenced was CD8+ T cells from cultured PBMCs, taken from culture after CMV antigen stimulation. Source of these receptors: a human donor in good health (CMV status not recorded). Some clones in this sample may be carry-over from other donors' samples. Each CDR3 is given with its conserved first and last residue. Fields, in order: CDR3 length, D gene, J gene, V gene, clone size, CDR3 protein, CDR3 DNA. A D gene is named only where the DNA matches it firmly. Size is omitted from some rows. Given values are once, few, many or a class for expanded clones.

length: 11; D: TRBD1; J: TRBJ2-3; V: TRBV7-9; size: NA; CDR3: CASSLTGGADF; DNA: TGTGCCAGCAGCTTAACAGGGGGCGCCGACTTT
length: 15; D: TRBD1; J: TRBJ2-2; V: TRBV2; size: NA; CDR3: CASSPLGQGAGELFF; DNA: TGTGCCAGCAGCCCGCTAGGGCAGGGGGCCGGGGAGCTGTTTTTT
length: 14; D: NA; J: TRBJ2-3; V: TRBV6-6; size: NA; CDR3: CASSSGGGADTQYF; DNA: TGTGCCAGCAGTTCGGGTGGAGGGGCAGATACGCAGTATTTT
length: 18; D: NA; J: TRBJ2-1; V: TRBV28; size: many; CDR3: CASSLSRVGGGIYNEQFF; DNA: TGTGCCAGCAGTTTGAGTCGCGTCGGGGGAGGAATCTACAATGAGCAGTTCTTC
length: 13; D: NA; J: TRBJ1-2; V: TRBV6-8; size: NA; CDR3: CASSAGPNYGYTF; DNA: TGTGCCAGCAGTGCGGGACCTAACTATGGCTACACCTTC
length: 15; D: NA; J: TRBJ1-2; V: TRBV4-1; size: NA; CDR3: CASSLQMGPNYGYTF; DNA: TGCGCCAGCAGCCTTCAAATGGGACCTAACTATGGCTACACCTTC
length: 12; D: NA; J: TRBJ1-3; V: TRBV12-3/TRBV12-4; size: few; CDR3: CASTISGNTIYF; DNA: TGTGCCAGCACGATTTCTGGAAACACCATATATTTT
length: 17; D: NA; J: TRBJ2-6; V: TRBV7-9; size: few; CDR3: CASSSKLRGYGANVLTF; DNA: TGTGCCAGCAGCTCCAAACTTAGGGGGTATGGGGCCAACGTCCTGACTTTC
length: 14; D: TRBD1; J: TRBJ1-2; V: TRBV5-6; size: NA; CDR3: CASSAGTANYGYTF; DNA: TGTGCCAGCAGCGCCGGGACAGCTAACTATGGCTACACCTTC
length: 15; D: TRBD1; J: TRBJ1-4; V: TRBV7-9; size: NA; CDR3: CASSYPGQGIEKLFF; DNA: TGTGCCAGCAGCTACCCCGGACAGGGGATTGAAAAACTGTTTTTT
length: 15; D: TRBD1; J: TRBJ1-2; V: TRBV10-3; size: NA; CDR3: CAISEPTDRVGGYTF; DNA: TGTGCCATCAGTGAGCCCACTGACAGGGTTGGTGGCTACACCTTC
length: 14; D: TRBD1; J: TRBJ1-2; V: TRBV6-4; size: few; CDR3: CASSTGTDNYGYTF; DNA: TGTGCCAGCAGTACCGGGACAGATAACTATGGCTACACCTTC
length: 15; D: NA; J: TRBJ1-6; V: TRBV28; size: NA; CDR3: CASSSTTDYNSPLHF; DNA: TGTGCCAGCAGTTCCACGACAGATTATAATTCACCCCTCCACTTT
length: 15; D: TRBD1; J: TRBJ2-3; V: TRBV5-1; size: NA; CDR3: CASSLDRGRKDTQYF; DNA: TGCGCCAGCAGCTTGGACAGGGGGCGTAAAGATACGCAGTATTTT
length: 16; D: NA; J: TRBJ2-1; V: TRBV6-1; size: many; CDR3: CASSLTPAQDYNEQFF; DNA: TGTGCCAGCAGTTTAACCCCGGCACAGGACTACAATGAGCAGTTCTTC
length: 15; D: NA; J: TRBJ2-6; V: TRBV6-2/TRBV6-3; size: NA; CDR3: CASRPDRSGANVLTF; DNA: TGTGCCAGCAGACCCGACAGATCCGGGGCCAACGTCCTGACTTTC
length: 19; D: TRBD2; J: TRBJ2-5; V: TRBV6-1; size: NA; CDR3: CASGARLAGGRGPRKTQYF; DNA: TGTGCCAGCGGGGCCCGGCTAGCGGGGGGGAGGGGCCCAAGGAAGACCCAGTACTTC
length: 11; D: NA; J: TRBJ2-7; V: TRBV11-2; size: NA; CDR3: CASTQGTEQYF; DNA: TGTGCCAGCACCCAGGGGACCGAGCAGTACTTC
length: 15; D: NA; J: TRBJ1-5; V: TRBV19; size: few; CDR3: CASSIISGAGQPQHF; DNA: TGTGCCAGTAGTATAATATCAGGGGCCGGTCAGCCCCAGCATTTT
length: 14; D: NA; J: TRBJ2-3; V: TRBV5-5; size: NA; CDR3: CASSGQTGLDTQYF; DNA: TGTGCCAGCAGCGGACAGACGGGATTAGATACGCAGTATTTT
length: 16; D: TRBD2; J: TRBJ2-5; V: TRBV5-6; size: few; CDR3: CASSLSSGLRRETQYF; DNA: TGTGCCAGCAGCTTGAGTAGCGGGCTCAGGAGAGAGACCCAGTACTTC
length: 16; D: TRBD2; J: TRBJ2-3; V: TRBV11-2; size: few; CDR3: CASSLRAGGVTDTQYF; DNA: TGTGCCAGCAGCTTAAGAGCGGGGGGAGTCACAGATACGCAGTATTTT
length: 12; D: TRBD1; J: TRBJ2-2; V: TRBV19; size: once; CDR3: CAIRQGTGELFF; DNA: TGTGCCATACGACAGGGCACCGGGGAGCTGTTTTTT
length: 13; D: TRBD1; J: TRBJ2-1; V: TRBV2; size: NA; CDR3: CANGQGAPPQQFF; DNA: TGTGCCAACGGACAGGGGGCGCCTCCTCAGCAGTTCTTC